A single sample gave rise to the 18 T cell receptor beta chains below, sequenced in a study of cytomegalovirus exposure and HLA in healthy donors. It was with 60 Vbeta and 13 Jbeta primers that the PCR ran. Measured with immunoSEQ multiplex PCR; TCRdb has only the in-frame clones, and not every one. The sample includes about 77,000 clones, about 73% seen only once; the top ten take 3.5% to 5.5%. Sequenced input: PBMCs. These receptors were collected from a man aged 40-49 years in good health and CMV-seronegative.

The rearrangement uses TRBV28 and TRBJ2-7; D might be TRBD2 (5 bases). The CDR3 length is 14 residues. From germline, CDR1 is MDHEN and CDR2 SYDVKM. Trimming shortened V by 6 bases and J by 7 bases, and 19 bases separated the two germline ends. The CDR3 coding sequence is TGTGCCAGCAGATACGGAGGCGTCCCAGTAGAGCAGTACTTC. This encodes CASRYGGVPVEQYF.

The chain has TRBV5-6 and TRBJ1-2, with 10 bases lining up with TRBD1. This CDR3 region has 17 residues. Germline V gene data show CDR1 as SGHDT and CDR2 as YYEEEE. V trimming: 4 bases; J trimming: 9 bases; junction bases outside the gene matches: 18. The CDR3 loop reads CASSQNSGTGARNSYTF. CDR3 nucleotides: TGTGCCAGCAGCCAAAATTCCGGGACAGGGGCTAGGAACAGCTACACCTTC.

The rearrangement joins TRBV4-2 to TRBJ1-1; D is unclear. The CDR3 contains 18 residues. Germline V gives CDR1 LGHNA, CDR2 YNFKEQ. V lost 0 bases to trimming and J lost 4 bases, with 21 bases between them. The CDR3 is CASSQDHVNHKNSTEAFF. CDR3 coding DNA: TGTGCCAGCAGCCAAGATCATGTAAACCATAAGAACTCCACTGAAGCTTTCTTT.

V usage is TRBV5-1 and J usage is TRBJ2-2; TRBD1 agrees at 9 bases. The CDR3 spans 16 residues. After removal of 4 bases from V and 2 bases from J, the junction contained 6 bases not matched to a gene. Germline V gene sequence: CDR1 SGHRS, CDR2 YFSETQ. The CDR3 loop is CASSPGQGSNTGELFF. CDR3 in DNA: TGCGCCAGCAGCCCTGGACAGGGGAGTAACACCGGGGAGCTGTTTTTT.

V and J are TRBV7-9 and TRBJ2-1; D is possibly TRBD2 (6 bases). Trimming stripped 5 bases from V and 1 base from J, with 12 bases between. Germline assignment: CDR1 SEHNR and CDR2 FQNEAQ (reference sequence). The CDR3 spans 15 residues. This chain's CDR3 is CASSELARSYNEQFF. In DNA, the CDR3 is TGTGCCAGCAGCGAACTAGCAAGGTCCTACAATGAGCAGTTCTTC.

The chain combines TRBV6-1 with TRBJ2-5, with TRBD2 matching over 7 bases. CDR1 and CDR2 (germline): MNHNS, SASEGT. CDR3 length equals 11 residues. With V trimmed by 2 bases and J by 9 bases, 0 bases remained unmatched. CDR3 loop: CASSEREAQYF. CDR3 in DNA: TGTGCCAGCAGTGAACGGGAGGCCCAGTACTTC.

The V and J genes are TRBV19 and TRBJ2-7; no clear D gene. V lost 2 bases to trimming and J lost 0 bases, with 14 bases between them. This CDR3 has 16 residues. Looked up from germline, CDR1 is LNHDA and CDR2 is SQIVND (reference sequence). CDR3 protein: CASSILWRQPSYEQYF. The CDR3 region has the DNA TGTGCCAGTAGTATATTATGGCGGCAACCCTCCTACGAGCAGTACTTC.

The V gene is TRBV5-4, the J gene TRBJ2-7, with 7 bases matching TRBD1. Germline V lookup: CDR1 SGHNT, CDR2 YYREEE (reference sequence). CDR3 length: 14 amino acids. The J segment lost 1 base and the V segment lost 4 bases, leaving 5 bases of the junction unmatched. The chain's CDR3 is CASSLETGSYEQYF. CDR3 DNA: TGTGCCAGCAGCCTGGAGACAGGGTCCTACGAGCAGTACTTC.

The V call is TRBV7-2, the J call TRBJ2-4, with 12 bases aligning to TRBD2. Germline loops: CDR1 SGHTA, CDR2 FQGNSA. The CDR3 has 19 residues. With V trimmed by 5 bases and J by 5 bases, 16 bases remained unmatched. As DNA, the CDR3 is TGTGCCAGCAGCCCGAGATCTAGCGGGAGGGCCACGGGCGAAAACATTCAGTACTTC. Its protein is CASSPRSSGRATGENIQYF.

This clone was picked up a small number of times. V gene TRBV6-5 combines with J gene TRBJ1-5, with D perhaps TRBD1 (5 bases). The germline V gene has CDR1 MNHEY and CDR2 SVGAGI. Trimming removed 7 bases at V and 7 bases at J, with 14 bases between. The CDR3 spans 13 residues. The CDR3 DNA sequence: TGTGCCAGCACAAGGGGTCTCCACCAGCCCCAGCATTTT. Translating gives CASTRGLHQPQHF.

This clone was picked up a small number of times. The rearrangement joins TRBV6-5 to TRBJ1-3; tentative D call: TRBD1 (6 bases). The V end lost 5 bases, the J end lost 0 bases, and 11 bases lay between the germline ends. This CDR3 contains 15 residues. Per germline, CDR1 MNHEY and CDR2 SVGAGI. This CDR3 reads CASSTGTISGNTIYF. In DNA, the CDR3 is TGTGCCAGCAGTACCGGGACAATCTCTGGAAACACCATATATTTT.

The chain links TRBV7-2 to TRBJ2-7; 8 nucleotides align to TRBD2. This CDR3 comprises 15 residues. The germline CDR1 and CDR2 sequences are SGHTA and FQGNSA. Unmatched junction bases numbered 9, after V lost 4 bases and J lost 4 bases. The CDR3 reads CASSSKTSVGYEQYF. As DNA, the CDR3 is TGTGCCAGCAGCTCCAAGACTAGCGTCGGATACGAGCAGTACTTC. Drawing the rest from reference TRBV7-2 and TRBJ2-7, the complete variable domain is GAGVSQSPSNKVTEKGKDVELRCDPISGHTALYWYRQSLGQGLEFLIYFQGNSAPDKSGLPSDRFSAERTGGSVSTLTIQRTQQEDSAVYLCASSSKTSVGYEQYFGPGTRLTVT.

This chain joins TRBV28 and TRBJ2-5, with a tentative D call TRBD1 (7 bases). The closer fit of TRBJ2-7 to the DNA end suggests the J call may be wrong. This CDR3 has 15 residues. Looked up from germline, CDR1 is MDHEN and CDR2 is SYDVKM. CDR3 region: CASSFRGTASYEQYF. The CDR3 DNA reads as TGTGCCAGCAGTTTCAGGGGGACTGCATCCTACGAGCAGTACTTC.

The genes are TRBV5-8 and TRBJ2-1; TRBD2 agrees at 11 bases. The germline V gene has CDR1 SGHTS and CDR2 YDEGEE. J was trimmed by 3 bases and V by 3 bases; bases with no gene match: 8. This CDR3 has 17 amino acids. CDR3 sequence (DNA): TGTGCCAGCAGCTACACCGGGACTAGCGGAGTCTACAATGAGCAGTTCTTC. It specifies CASSYTGTSGVYNEQFF.

The CDR3 DNA follows: TGTGCCATCAAGGCGACTGGGACTAGCGGCTATTCCACAGATACGCAGTATTTT. Encoded protein: CAIKATGTSGYSTDTQYF. This chain joins TRBV10-3 and TRBJ2-3, with 11 bases fitting TRBD2. Germline V gene data show CDR1 as ENHRY and CDR2 as SYGVKD. V was pared by 7 bases and J by 2 bases, with 14 bases of the junction left unmatched. CDR3 length equals 18 residues.

Only one count was recorded for this clone. This chain connects TRBV10-3 to TRBJ2-2; 11 bases line up with TRBD2. Germline V CDR1 and CDR2: ENHRY, SYGVKD. V was pared by 6 bases and J by 5 bases, with 2 bases of the junction left unmatched. The CDR3 runs to 14 residues. CDR3 sequence reads: CAISLAGGTGELFF. Written as DNA, the CDR3 is TGTGCCATCAGCCTAGCGGGAGGTACCGGGGAGCTGTTTTTT.

This clone was counted once. The V and J genes are TRBV6-5 and TRBJ1-1; D is uncertain. Trimming cost V 2 bases and J 0 bases, with 7 bases left between them. CDR3 length: 14 amino acids. Germline values: CDR1 MNHEY, CDR2 SVGAGI. Written as DNA, the CDR3 is TGTGCCAGCAGTTACAGAGACATGAACACTGAAGCTTTCTTT. It codes for CASSYRDMNTEAFF.

The gene calls are TRBV11-2 and TRBJ2-3, with D perhaps matching TRBD2 (5 bases). CDR1 and CDR2 from the germline V gene are SGHAT and FQNNGV. The V end was cut by 1 base, the J end by 0 bases, with 8 bases between. The CDR3 totals 15 residues. The CDR3, as DNA: TGTGCCAGCAGCTTAGCGGGAACTAGCACAGATACGCAGTATTTT. Amino acids: CASSLAGTSTDTQYF. Using reference TRBV11-2 and TRBJ2-3 for the parts outside the CDR3, the full variable domain is EAGVAQSPRYKIIEKRQSVAFWCNPISGHATLYWYQQILGQGPKLLIQFQNNGVVDDSQLPKDRFSAERLKGVDSTLKIQPAKLEDSAVYLCASSLAGTSTDTQYFGPGTRLTVL.